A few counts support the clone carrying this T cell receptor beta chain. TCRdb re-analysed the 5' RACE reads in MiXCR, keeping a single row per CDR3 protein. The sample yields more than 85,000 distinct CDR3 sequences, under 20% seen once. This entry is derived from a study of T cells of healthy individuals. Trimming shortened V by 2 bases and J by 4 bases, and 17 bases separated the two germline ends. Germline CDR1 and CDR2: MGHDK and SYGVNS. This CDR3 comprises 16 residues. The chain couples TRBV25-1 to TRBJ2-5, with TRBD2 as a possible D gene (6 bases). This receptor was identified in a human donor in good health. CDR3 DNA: TGTGCCAGCAGTGAAGTCGGGAGAGGAGGGCGAGAGACCCAGTACTTC. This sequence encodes CASSEVGRGGRETQYF.